A single sample gave rise to the 21 T cell receptor beta chains below, sequenced in a study of T cells in women clearing cervical HPV infection. Clones were read by immunoSEQ multiplex PCR, and TCRdb kept only the in-frame ones, dropping some. Across 25,000 to 35,000 clones, the top ten clones capture approximately 8.4% of the sample. Sequencing used blood buffy coat. The receptors originated from a woman aged 18 to 75 with a cervical HPV16 infection that either progressed to CIN3+ or cleared (not recorded which).

CDR3 loop: CASSVTSGSGTDTQYF. The CDR3 DNA, read in part, is TGCGCCAGCAGTGTGACTAGCGGGAGTGGAACAGATACG. The chain links TRBV10-1 to TRBJ2-3; 12 positions match TRBD2. The read terminates 3 residues before the CDR3 end, so the remaining end is supplied by the germline J gene. The CDR3 extends over 16 amino acids. Germline trimming cut 4 bases from V and 3 bases from J; bases unmatched to any gene: 5. In germline, CDR1 is WNHNN, CDR2 SYGVQD (reference sequence).

On this clone itself: Read data end 3 residues before the CDR3 end; the end is taken from the germline J gene. The rearrangement joins TRBV6-2 or TRBV6-3 to TRBJ1-2; D remains unclear. CDR1 MNHEY and CDR2 SVGEGT come from the germline V gene. This CDR3 is 10 amino acids long. Partial CDR3 DNA: TGTGCCAGCTTCGCGGGGGGC. Residues: CASFAGG. The entire CDR3 protein reads CASFAGGYTF.

Concerning this clone: The CDR3 end lies 3 residues beyond the end of the read and is filled in from the germline J gene. The chain carries TRBV7-2 and TRBJ2-2; D gene uncertain. This CDR3 comprises 13 residues. The V end was cut by 1 base, the J end by 5 bases, with 5 bases between. Germline V CDR1 and CDR2: SGHTA, FQGNSA. CDR3 amino acids: CASSLDRTGELFF. Incomplete CDR3 DNA: TGTGCCAGCAGCTTAGACAGAACCGGGGAG.

On this clone: The DNA ends 3 residues before the CDR3 does, and the rest of the CDR3 is filled in from the germline J gene. This chain connects TRBV2 to TRBJ2-1; TRBD2 matches 12 bases. Germline trimming cut 6 bases from V and 8 bases from J; bases unmatched to any gene: 8. CDR1 SNHLY and CDR2 FYNNEI come from the germline V gene. This CDR3 has 15 amino acids. The chain's CDR3 is CASRGGLAGFDEQFF. CDR3 DNA, as far as it was read: TGTGCCAGCAGGGGAGGACTAGCGGGATTCGATGAG.

Note on this clone: The read is 3 residues too short to cover the CDR3 end, so that end is filled in from the germline J gene. This chain joins TRBV5-6 and TRBJ1-3; D unresolved. The germline gives CDR1 SGHDT, CDR2 YYEEEE. The CDR3 has 15 residues. The ends were cut back, 5 bases at V and 5 bases at J, with 17 bases in the middle. This chain's CDR3 is CASSRASSGRNTIYF. The part of the CDR3 DNA that was read is TGTGCCAGCAGTCGAGCGAGCAGTGGTAGAAACACC.

As to this clone: The read ends 3 residues early relative to the CDR3; the germline J gene fills the gap. The rearrangement links TRBV12-3 or TRBV12-4 to TRBJ2-7; weak D call: TRBD1 (5 bases). CDR3 length: 12 residues. Trimming took off 6 bases at V and 4 bases at J, with 10 bases between the two ends. The sequenced part of the CDR3 DNA is TGTGCCAGCAGCCAGACAGATTACGAG. Translating it yields CASSQTDYE. The whole CDR3 protein is CASSQTDYEQYF.

About this clone: With the read ending 3 residues before the CDR3 end, the germline J gene is used to fill in that end. The V call is TRBV9, the J call TRBJ2-7, with 8 positions matching TRBD1. Germline V gives CDR1 SGDLS, CDR2 YYNGEE. The CDR3 loop spans 16 amino acids. V shed 1 base, J shed 0 bases, and the junction held 6 bases outside the gene matches. The sequenced CDR3 bases are TGTGCCAGCAGCGTAAGTCGGACAGGGACCTCCTACGAG. Its translation is CASSVSRTGTSYE. The full-length CDR3 reads as CASSVSRTGTSYEQYF.

Regarding this clone: The CDR3 end is not reached by the read, which stops 3 residues before it; the germline J gene fills it in. V is TRBV20-1 and J is TRBJ2-7, with 7 bases lining up with TRBD1. This CDR3 region has 12 residues. The germline V gene encodes CDR1 DFQATT and CDR2 SNEGSKA (reference sequence). V dropped 6 bases and J dropped 6; count of bases not matched to a gene: 8. The DNA read from the CDR3 is TGCAGTGCCCCCAGACAGGGCTCCGAG. Translation gives CSAPRQGSE. The entire CDR3 is CSAPRQGSEQYF.

Remarks on this clone: The read finishes 3 residues shy of the CDR3 end, and the germline J gene is used to complete it. V and J are TRBV7-9 and TRBJ2-7, with a tentative D call TRBD1 (5 bases). The V and J ends lost 5 bases and 5 bases respectively, with 10 bases between them. The length of the CDR3 is 12 residues. Per the germline V gene, CDR1 is SEHNR and CDR2 is FQNEAQ (reference sequence). CDR3 protein: CASSGRVDEQYF. The CDR3 bases that were read are TGTGCCAGCAGCGGCAGGGTGGACGAG.

Note on this clone: The missing CDR3 end, 3 residues past where the read stops, is filled in from the germline J gene. This rearrangement joins TRBV24-1 to TRBJ2-1, with 7 bases aligning to TRBD2. The CDR3 extends over 12 amino acids. The germline gives CDR1 KGHDR, CDR2 SFDVKD. The V gene end was trimmed by 6 bases and the J gene end by 7 bases; junction bases not matched to a gene: 2. Incomplete CDR3 DNA: TGTGCCACCAGTACCGGGGGGAATGAG. Its translation: CATSTGGNE. The CDR3 in its entirety is CATSTGGNEQFF.

Regarding this clone: The CDR3 end is not reached by the read, which stops 3 residues before it; the germline J gene fills it in. This chain links TRBV20-1 with TRBJ2-7, with 10 bases aligning to TRBD2. The CDR3 contains 15 residues. V was pared by 5 bases and J by 0 bases, with 7 bases of the junction left unmatched. CDR1 and CDR2 from the germline V gene are DFQATT and SNEGSKA (reference sequence). The CDR3 region is CSAGGLARSSYEQYF. Partial CDR3 DNA: TGCAGTGCTGGGGGACTAGCGAGGAGCTCCTACGAG.

CDR3 protein: CASSVGQGTEAFF. The CDR3 DNA, read in part, is TGCGCCAGCAGTGTGGGGCAAGGAACTGAA. The genes are TRBV10-2 and TRBJ1-1; TRBD1 is a possible D gene (5 bases). The DNA ends 3 residues before the CDR3 does, and the rest of the CDR3 is filled in from the germline J gene. In germline, CDR1 is WSHSY, CDR2 SAAADI. The CDR3 is 13 residues long. V gave up 4 bases and J gave up 5 bases, with 11 bases separating them.

Worth noting for this clone: The CDR3 end lies 3 residues beyond the end of the read and is filled in from the germline J gene. The J gene is TRBJ1-2, the V gene TRBV7-9, with 7 bases matching TRBD1. CDR3 length: 13 amino acids. Germline assignment: CDR1 SEHNR and CDR2 FQNEAQ (reference sequence). Germline trimming cut 5 bases from V and 6 bases from J; bases unmatched to any gene: 6. The sequenced part of the CDR3 DNA is TGTGCCAGCAGCGTCGACAGGGCAGATGGC. The encoded protein is CASSVDRADG. From start to end, the CDR3 is CASSVDRADGYTF.

In regard to this clone: The read gets to within 3 residues of the CDR3 end, and the germline J gene fills in the rest. This chain uses TRBV2 with TRBJ2-2; 8 bases map to TRBD2. This CDR3 is 16 amino acids long. With V trimmed by 1 base and J by 3 bases, 4 bases remained unmatched. Germline V CDR1 and CDR2: SNHLY, FYNNEI. The CDR3 is CASSEDPGGDTGELFF. The sequenced CDR3 bases are TGTGCCAGCAGTGAAGACCCGGGAGGGGACACCGGGGAG.

Details on this clone: The read gets to within 3 residues of the CDR3 end, and the germline J gene fills in the rest. The V gene is TRBV5-4, the J gene TRBJ2-5; tentative D call: TRBD2 (6 bases). V was trimmed by 0 bases and J by 2 bases, leaving 11 bases between them. The length of the CDR3 is 15 residues. Germline V gene lookup returns CDR1 SGHNT and CDR2 YYREEE (reference sequence). CDR3 DNA, as far as it was read: TGTGCCAGCAGCTTGGGGGCGGGGCGGCAAGAGACC. Amino acid sequence: CASSLGAGRQET. The entire CDR3 protein reads CASSLGAGRQETQYF.

A word on this clone: Read coverage stops 3 residues before the CDR3 terminus; the germline J gene supplies the remainder. The rearrangement joins TRBV7-9 to TRBJ2-7; 7 nucleotides align to TRBD1. Germline loops: CDR1 SEHNR, CDR2 FQNEAQ (reference sequence). V gave up 5 bases and J gave up 3 bases; unmatched junction bases: 7. The CDR3 extends over 14 amino acids. The CDR3 sequence: CASSRPGQSYEQYF. The covered CDR3 bases are TGTGCCAGCAGCAGACCGGGACAGAGCTACGAG.

As for this clone: The CDR3 extends 3 residues past the end of the read, so its final part is completed from the germline J gene. Distinct nucleotide sequences in the sample also encode this CDR3. The rearrangement joins TRBV11-2 to TRBJ2-7; 7 bases match TRBD1. Germline V gives CDR1 SGHAT, CDR2 FQNNGV. The CDR3 has 15 amino acids. J was trimmed by 5 bases and V by 5 bases; bases with no gene match: 12. CDR3 protein: CASSLTRQGWDEQYF. The CDR3 bases that were read are TGTGCCAGCAGCCTAACCCGACAGGGATGGGACGAG.

Comments on this clone: The read ends 3 residues before the CDR3 terminus; that terminus is restored from the germline J gene. This rearrangement joins TRBV6-1 to TRBJ2-1, with TRBD2 matching over 7 bases. Unmatched junction bases numbered 13, after V lost 0 bases and J lost 8 bases. Germline V CDR1 and CDR2: MNHNS, SASEGT. This CDR3 comprises 17 residues. CDR3 DNA (partial): TGTGCCAGCAGTGAAGCGGGATTGGGGGGACTATATCATGAG. The encoded protein is CASSEAGLGGLYHE. The whole CDR3 protein reads CASSEAGLGGLYHEQFF.

Worth noting for this clone: The read terminates 3 residues before the CDR3 end, so the remaining end is supplied by the germline J gene. The chain uses TRBV13 and TRBJ2-1; possibly TRBD2 for D (6 bases). V lost 5 bases and J lost 6, with 11 bases in between. Germline CDR1 and CDR2: PRHDT and FYEKMQ (reference sequence). The CDR3 has 13 residues. The CDR3 sequence is CASSKGLPNEQFF. The part of the CDR3 DNA that was read is TGTGCCAGCAGCAAGGGACTGCCCAATGAG.

About this clone itself: The read ends 3 residues shy of where the CDR3 ends; the end is completed using the germline J gene. V usage is TRBV7-6 and J usage is TRBJ2-4, with a weak D call TRBD1 (5 bases). Germline V gives CDR1 SGHVS, CDR2 FNYEAQ. The CDR3 sequence is 13 residues long. The CDR3 reads CASSEQDNYGQYF. The covered CDR3 bases are TGTGCCAGCAGCGAACAGGATAACTATGGT.

Note on this clone: With the read ending 3 residues before the CDR3 end, the germline J gene is used to fill in that end. Other DNA sequences in this sample translate to the same CDR3. J is TRBJ2-7 and V is TRBV20-1, with 8 nucleotides matching TRBD2. This CDR3 has 15 residues. Germline-derived CDR1 and CDR2 are DFQATT and SNEGSKA (reference sequence). After removal of 6 bases from V and 5 bases from J, the junction contained 15 bases not matched to a gene. Partial CDR3 DNA: TGCAGTGCCCCCCGGGCCAGCGGGAGTAGCCACGAG. It translates to CSAPRASGSSHE. The full CDR3 reads CSAPRASGSSHEQYF.